These T cell receptor beta chains were read from a single sample in a study of control samples from healthy donors and cancer patients. The method was immunoSEQ multiplex PCR; TCRdb's version includes in-frame clones alone and lacks a portion of them. The sample lists 150,000 to 200,000 clones, about 94% seen once, with 14% in the top ten. Sequencing was carried out using PBMCs. The origin of the receptors is a man in his 60s with colorectal cancer. Each CDR3 is given with its conserved first and last residue. Each record gives: V gene, D gene, clone size, J gene, CDR3 protein, CDR3 DNA. D genes are given only for firm matches. Clone size is given for some rows only: seen once, a few or many times, or a class if the clone is expanded.

>TRBV30|TRBD2|.|TRBJ2-3
CAWSRRRGGPGTDTQYF
TGTGCCTGGAGTCGTCGGCGGGGGGGCCCGGGCACAGATACGCAGTATTTT
>TRBV5-6|.|.|TRBJ1-2
CASRKSGTSNYGYTF
TGTGCCAGCAGGAAATCGGGGACGTCGAACTATGGCTACACCTTC
>TRBV7-9|.|.|TRBJ1-2
CASSLVSSSYGYTF
TGTGCCAGCAGCTTAGTTTCCTCATCCTATGGCTACACCTTC
>TRBV7-2|.|.|TRBJ2-3
CASSLVRGYTDTQYF
TGTGCCAGCAGCTTAGTTCGGGGATACACAGATACGCAGTATTTT
>TRBV29-1|TRBD1|.|TRBJ2-7
CSVQGQGSFYEQYF
TGCAGCGTCCAAGGACAGGGGAGCTTCTACGAGCAGTACTTC
>TRBV3-1/TRBV3-2|.|.|TRBJ2-5
CASSTLGTQYF
TGTGCCAGCAGCACCCTAGGGACCCAGTACTTC
>TRBV29-1|.|.|TRBJ2-2
CSVEKGPTGELFF
TGCAGCGTTGAAAAGGGACCCACCGGGGAGCTGTTTTTT
>TRBV6-5|.|.|TRBJ2-3
CASSQKGPTDTQYF
TGTGCCAGCAGCCAAAAGGGCCCCACAGATACGCAGTATTTT
>TRBV11-2|.|.|TRBJ1-1
CASSPFGRGENTEAFF
TGTGCCAGCAGCCCCTTCGGCAGAGGGGAGAACACTGAAGCTTTCTTT
>TRBV5-1|TRBD1|once|TRBJ2-7
CASSPGQGAYEQYF
TGCGCCAGCAGCCCAGGACAGGGGGCCTACGAGCAGTACTTC
>TRBV10-2|.|.|TRBJ2-1
CASSEGQDPYNEQFF
TGCGCCAGCAGTGAAGGTCAGGACCCCTACAATGAGCAGTTCTTC
>TRBV7-9|TRBD2|.|TRBJ2-7
CASSLRGGGSYEQYF
TGTGCCAGCAGCTTACGCGGCGGGGGCTCCTACGAGCAGTACTTC